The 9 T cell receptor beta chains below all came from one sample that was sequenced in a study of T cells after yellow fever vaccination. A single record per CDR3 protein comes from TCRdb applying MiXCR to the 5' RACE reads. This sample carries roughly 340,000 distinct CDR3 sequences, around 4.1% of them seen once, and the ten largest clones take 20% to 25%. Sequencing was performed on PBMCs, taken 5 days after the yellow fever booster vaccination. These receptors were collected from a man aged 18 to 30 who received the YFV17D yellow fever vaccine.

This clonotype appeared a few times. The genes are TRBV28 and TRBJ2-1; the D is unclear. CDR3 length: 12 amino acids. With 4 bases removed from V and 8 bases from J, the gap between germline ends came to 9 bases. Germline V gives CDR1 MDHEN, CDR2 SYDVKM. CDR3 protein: CASSSLRDEQFF. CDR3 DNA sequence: TGTGCCAGCAGTTCCTTAAGAGATGAGCAGTTCTTC.

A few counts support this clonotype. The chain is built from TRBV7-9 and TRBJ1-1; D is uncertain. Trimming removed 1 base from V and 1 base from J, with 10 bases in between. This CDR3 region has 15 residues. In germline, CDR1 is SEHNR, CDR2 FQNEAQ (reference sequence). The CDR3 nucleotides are TGTGCCAGCAGCTTAGGAACCACCTCGAACACTGAAGCTTTCTTT. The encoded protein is CASSLGTTSNTEAFF.

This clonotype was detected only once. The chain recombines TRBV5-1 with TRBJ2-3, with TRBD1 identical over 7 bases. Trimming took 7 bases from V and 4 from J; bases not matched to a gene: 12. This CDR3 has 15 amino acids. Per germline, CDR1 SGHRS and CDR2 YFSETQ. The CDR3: CASGAGTVVADTQYF. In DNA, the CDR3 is TGCGCCAGCGGGGCCGGGACAGTCGTGGCAGATACGCAGTATTTT.

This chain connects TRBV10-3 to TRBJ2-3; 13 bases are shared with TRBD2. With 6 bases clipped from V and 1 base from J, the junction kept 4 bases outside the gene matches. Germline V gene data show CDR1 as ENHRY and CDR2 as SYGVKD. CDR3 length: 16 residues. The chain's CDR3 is CAIRLAGGLGTDTQYF. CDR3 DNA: TGTGCCATCAGACTAGCGGGAGGGCTCGGCACAGATACGCAGTATTTT.

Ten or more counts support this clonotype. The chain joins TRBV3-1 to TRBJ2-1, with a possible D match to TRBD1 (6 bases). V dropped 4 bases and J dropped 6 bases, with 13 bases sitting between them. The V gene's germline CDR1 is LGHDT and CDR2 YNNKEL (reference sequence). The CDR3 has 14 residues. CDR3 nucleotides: TGTGCCAGCAGCCCCAGGGGCGGTGGCAATGAGCAGTTCTTC. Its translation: CASSPRGGGNEQFF.

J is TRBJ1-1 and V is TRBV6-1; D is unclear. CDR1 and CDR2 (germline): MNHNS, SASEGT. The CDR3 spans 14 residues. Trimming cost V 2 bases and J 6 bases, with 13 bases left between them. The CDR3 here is CASSEYGADPEAFF. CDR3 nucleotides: TGTGCCAGCAGTGAATATGGCGCAGACCCTGAAGCTTTCTTT.

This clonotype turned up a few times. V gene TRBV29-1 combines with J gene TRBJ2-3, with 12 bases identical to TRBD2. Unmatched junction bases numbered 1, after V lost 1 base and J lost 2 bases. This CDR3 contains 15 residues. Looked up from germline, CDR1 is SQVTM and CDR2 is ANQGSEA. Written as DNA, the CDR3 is TGCAGCGTTGAAGGGACTAGCGGGGTCACAGATACGCAGTATTTT. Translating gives CSVEGTSGVTDTQYF.

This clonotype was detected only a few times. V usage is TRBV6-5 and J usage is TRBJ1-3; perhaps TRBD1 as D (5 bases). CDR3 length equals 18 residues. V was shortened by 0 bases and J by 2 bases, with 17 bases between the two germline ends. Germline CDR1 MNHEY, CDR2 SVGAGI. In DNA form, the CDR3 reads TGTGCCAGCAGTTACTCCCCCTCCCCAGGGTCGACTGGAAACACCATATATTTT. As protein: CASSYSPSPGSTGNTIYF.

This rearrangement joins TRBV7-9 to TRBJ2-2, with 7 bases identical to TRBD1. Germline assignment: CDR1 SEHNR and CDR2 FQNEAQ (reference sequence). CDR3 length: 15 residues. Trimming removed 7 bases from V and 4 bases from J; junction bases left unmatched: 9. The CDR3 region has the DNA TGTGCCAGCAAATCGGACAGGAAAGTCACCGGGGAGCTGTTTTTT. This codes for CASKSDRKVTGELFF.